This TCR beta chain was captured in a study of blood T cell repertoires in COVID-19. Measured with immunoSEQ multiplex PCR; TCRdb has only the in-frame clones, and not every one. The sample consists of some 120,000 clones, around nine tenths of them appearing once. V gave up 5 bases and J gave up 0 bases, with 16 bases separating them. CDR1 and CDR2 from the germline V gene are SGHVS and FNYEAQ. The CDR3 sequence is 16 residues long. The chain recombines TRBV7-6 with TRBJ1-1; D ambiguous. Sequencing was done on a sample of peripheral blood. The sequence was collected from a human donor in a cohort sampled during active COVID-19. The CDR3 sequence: CASSQSPGTMNTEAFF. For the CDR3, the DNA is TGTGCCAGCAGCCAGAGCCCCGGAACTATGAACACTGAAGCTTTCTTT.